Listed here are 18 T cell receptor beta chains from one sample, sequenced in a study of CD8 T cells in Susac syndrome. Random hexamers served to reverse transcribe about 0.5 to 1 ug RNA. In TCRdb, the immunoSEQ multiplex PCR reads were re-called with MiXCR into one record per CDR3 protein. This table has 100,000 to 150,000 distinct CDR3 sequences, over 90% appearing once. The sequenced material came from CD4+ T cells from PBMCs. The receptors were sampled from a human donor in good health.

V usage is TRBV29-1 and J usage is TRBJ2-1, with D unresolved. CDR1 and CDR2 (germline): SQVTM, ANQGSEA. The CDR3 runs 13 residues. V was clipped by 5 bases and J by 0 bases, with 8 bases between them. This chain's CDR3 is CSVQFSSYNEQFF. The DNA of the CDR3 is TGCAGCGTTCAGTTTAGCTCCTACAATGAGCAGTTCTTC.

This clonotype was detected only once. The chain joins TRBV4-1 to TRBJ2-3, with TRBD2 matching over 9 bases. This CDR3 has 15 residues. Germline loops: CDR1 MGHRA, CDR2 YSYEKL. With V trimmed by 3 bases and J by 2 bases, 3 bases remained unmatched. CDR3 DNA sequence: TGCGCCAGCAGCCAGGGGACTAGCCACACAGATACGCAGTATTTT. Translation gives CASSQGTSHTDTQYF.

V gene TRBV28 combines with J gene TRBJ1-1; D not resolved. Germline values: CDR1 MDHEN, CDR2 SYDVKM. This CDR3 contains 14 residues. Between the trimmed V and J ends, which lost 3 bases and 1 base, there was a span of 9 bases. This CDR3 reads CASSFMVANTEAFF. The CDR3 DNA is TGTGCCAGCAGTTTCATGGTGGCGAACACTGAAGCTTTCTTT. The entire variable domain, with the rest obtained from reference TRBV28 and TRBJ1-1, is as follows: DVKVTQSSRYLVKRTGEKVFLECVQDMDHENMFWYRQDPGLGLRLIYFSYDVKMKEKGDIPEGYSVSREKKERFSLILESASTNQTSMYLCASSFMVANTEAFFGQGTRLTVV.

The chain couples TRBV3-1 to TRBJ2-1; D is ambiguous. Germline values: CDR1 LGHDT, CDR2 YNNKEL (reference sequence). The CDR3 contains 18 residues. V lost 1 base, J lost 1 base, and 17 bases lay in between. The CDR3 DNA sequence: TGTGCCAGCAGCCAAGCCCCTCGGGTGGTCCCTTCCTACAATGAGCAGTTCTTC. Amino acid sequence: CASSQAPRVVPSYNEQFF.

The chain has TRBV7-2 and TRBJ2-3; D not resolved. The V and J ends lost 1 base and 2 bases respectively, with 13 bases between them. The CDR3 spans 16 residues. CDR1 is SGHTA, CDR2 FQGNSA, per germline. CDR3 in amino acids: CASSLELNANTDTQYF. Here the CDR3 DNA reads TGTGCCAGCAGCTTAGAACTAAACGCCAACACAGATACGCAGTATTTT. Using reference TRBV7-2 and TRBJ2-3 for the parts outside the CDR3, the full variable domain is GAGVSQSPSNKVTEKGKDVELRCDPISGHTALYWYRQSLGQGLEFLIYFQGNSAPDKSGLPSDRFSAERTGGSVSTLTIQRTQQEDSAVYLCASSLELNANTDTQYFGPGTRLTVL.

CDR3 residues: CASSQHLPGEQYF. DNA of the CDR3: TGTGCCAGCAGTCAGCATCTGCCGGGCGAGCAGTACTTC. The V call is TRBV28, the J call TRBJ2-7; D ambiguous. This CDR3 has 13 amino acids. Germline V lookup: CDR1 MDHEN, CDR2 SYDVKM. Trimming removed 5 bases at V and 6 bases at J, with 14 bases between.

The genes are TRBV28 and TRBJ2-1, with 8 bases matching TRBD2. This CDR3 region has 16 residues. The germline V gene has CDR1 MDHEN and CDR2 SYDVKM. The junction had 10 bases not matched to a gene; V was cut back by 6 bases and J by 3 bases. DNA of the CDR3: TGTGCCAGCAGGGATCTGAGACTAGCGAGCTACAATGAGCAGTTCTTC. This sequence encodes CASRDLRLASYNEQFF.

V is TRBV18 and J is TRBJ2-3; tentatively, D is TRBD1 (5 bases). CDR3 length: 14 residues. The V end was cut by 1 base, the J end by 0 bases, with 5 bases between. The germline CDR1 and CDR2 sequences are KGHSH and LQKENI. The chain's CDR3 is CASSPQGSTDTQYF. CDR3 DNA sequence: TGTGCCAGCTCACCACAGGGGAGCACAGATACGCAGTATTTT.

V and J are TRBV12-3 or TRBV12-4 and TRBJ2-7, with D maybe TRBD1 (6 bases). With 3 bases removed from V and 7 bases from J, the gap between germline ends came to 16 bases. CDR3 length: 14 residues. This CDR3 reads CASSLAQGKFEQYF. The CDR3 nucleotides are TGTGCCAGCAGTTTGGCCCAGGGGAAATTTGAGCAGTACTTC.

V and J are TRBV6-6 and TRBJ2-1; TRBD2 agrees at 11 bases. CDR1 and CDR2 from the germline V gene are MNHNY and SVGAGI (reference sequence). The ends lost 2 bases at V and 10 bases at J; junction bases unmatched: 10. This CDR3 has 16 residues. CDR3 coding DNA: TGTGCCAGCAGTTACGGGCTAGGGGGGACTAGCGGAGAGCAGTTCTTC. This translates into CASSYGLGGTSGEQFF.

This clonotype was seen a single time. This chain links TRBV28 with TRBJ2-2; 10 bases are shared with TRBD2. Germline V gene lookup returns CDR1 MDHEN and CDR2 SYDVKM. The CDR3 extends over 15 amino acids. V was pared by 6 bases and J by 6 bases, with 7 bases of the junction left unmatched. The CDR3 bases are TGTGCCAGCAGCCCCGGGACTAGCGATCCCGGGGAGCTGTTTTTT. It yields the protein CASSPGTSDPGELFF. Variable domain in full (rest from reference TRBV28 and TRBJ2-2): DVKVTQSSRYLVKRTGEKVFLECVQDMDHENMFWYRQDPGLGLRLIYFSYDVKMKEKGDIPEGYSVSREKKERFSLILESASTNQTSMYLCASSPGTSDPGELFFGEGSRLTVL.

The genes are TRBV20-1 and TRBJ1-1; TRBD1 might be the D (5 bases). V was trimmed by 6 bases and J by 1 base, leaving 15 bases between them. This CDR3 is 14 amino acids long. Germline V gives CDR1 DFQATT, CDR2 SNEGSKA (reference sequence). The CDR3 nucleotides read TGCAGTGCCGAACCGGGAGACAGGAACACTGAAGCTTTCTTT. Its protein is CSAEPGDRNTEAFF.

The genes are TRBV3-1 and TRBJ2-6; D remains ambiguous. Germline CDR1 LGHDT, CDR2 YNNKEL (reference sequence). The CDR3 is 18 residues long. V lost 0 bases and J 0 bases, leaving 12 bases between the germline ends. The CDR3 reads CASSQERLSGSGANVLTF. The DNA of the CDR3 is TGTGCCAGCAGCCAAGAACGGTTATCGGGCTCTGGGGCCAACGTCCTGACTTTC.

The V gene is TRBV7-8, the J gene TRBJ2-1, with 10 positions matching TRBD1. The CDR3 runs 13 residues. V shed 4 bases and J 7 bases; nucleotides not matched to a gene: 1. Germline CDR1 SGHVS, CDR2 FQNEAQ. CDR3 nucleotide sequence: TGTGCCAGCAGCTCGGACAGGGGGAATGAGCAGTTCTTC. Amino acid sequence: CASSSDRGNEQFF.

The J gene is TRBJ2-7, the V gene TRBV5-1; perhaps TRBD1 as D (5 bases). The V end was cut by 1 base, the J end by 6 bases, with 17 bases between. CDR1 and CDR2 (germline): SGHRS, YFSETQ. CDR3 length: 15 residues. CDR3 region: CASSLRRTPSLEQYF. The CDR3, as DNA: TGCGCCAGCAGCTTGAGGCGGACACCCTCGCTCGAGCAGTACTTC. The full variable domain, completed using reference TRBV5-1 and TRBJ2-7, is KAGVTQTPRYLIKTRGQQVTLSCSPISGHRSVSWYQQTPGQGLQFLFEYFSETQRNKGNFPGRFSGRQFSNSRSEMNVSTLELGDSALYLCASSLRRTPSLEQYFGPGTRLTVT.

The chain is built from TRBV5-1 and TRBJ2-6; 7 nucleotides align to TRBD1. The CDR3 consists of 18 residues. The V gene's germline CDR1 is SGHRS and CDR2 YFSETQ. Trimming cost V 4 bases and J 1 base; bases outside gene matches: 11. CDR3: CASSEPGQAVSGANVLTF. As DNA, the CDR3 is TGCGCCAGCAGCGAACCCGGACAGGCTGTTTCTGGGGCCAACGTCCTGACTTTC.

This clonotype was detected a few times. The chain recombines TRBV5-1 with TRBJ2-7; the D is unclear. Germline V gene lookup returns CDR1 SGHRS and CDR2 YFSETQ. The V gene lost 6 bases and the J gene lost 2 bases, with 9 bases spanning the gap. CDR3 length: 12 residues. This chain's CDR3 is CASTDGAYEQYF. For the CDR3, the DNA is TGCGCCAGCACGGACGGAGCCTACGAGCAGTACTTC.

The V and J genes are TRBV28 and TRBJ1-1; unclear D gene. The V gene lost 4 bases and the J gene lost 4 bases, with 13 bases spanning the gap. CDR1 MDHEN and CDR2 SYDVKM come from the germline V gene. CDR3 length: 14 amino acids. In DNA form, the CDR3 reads TGTGCCAGCAGTTCCCCGTCCCGGGTCACTGAAGCTTTCTTT. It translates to CASSSPSRVTEAFF.